The 29 T cell receptor beta chains reported below all come from one sample, sequenced in a study of blood T cell repertoires in COVID-19. Method: immunoSEQ multiplex PCR; TCRdb's copy keeps in-frame clones and lacks some. Of about 180,000 clones in the sample, roughly 87% were seen once. Sequencing was done on a sample of peripheral blood. These receptors originate from a woman in her 70s with COVID-19, enrolled during active disease.

Details on this clone: At one boundary the junction diverges from the germline segment, which might be a read error. V usage is TRBV28 and J usage is TRBJ2-5; D perhaps matches TRBD2 (5 bases). The CDR3 is made up of 14 amino acids. Germline CDR1 and CDR2: MDHEN and SYDVKM. The CDR3 nucleotides are TGTGCCAACAGTTTAATCGGAGGCCAAGAGACCCAGTACTTC. Translation: CANSLIGGQETQYF.

The chain combines TRBV7-2 with TRBJ1-1; possible D gene TRBD1, 6 bases. CDR3 length equals 13 residues. Trimming took off 6 bases at V and 7 bases at J, with 15 bases between the two ends. In germline, CDR1 is SGHTA, CDR2 FQGNSA. The CDR3 here is CASSYRQELEAFF. In nucleotides, the CDR3 is TGTGCCAGCAGTTACCGACAGGAGCTTGAAGCTTTCTTT. Filled out from reference TRBV7-2 and TRBJ1-1, the complete variable domain reads GAGVSQSPSNKVTEKGKDVELRCDPISGHTALYWYRQSLGQGLEFLIYFQGNSAPDKSGLPSDRFSAERTGGSVSTLTIQRTQQEDSAVYLCASSYRQELEAFFGQGTRLTVV.

This clone showed up just a few times. V usage is TRBV7-2 and J usage is TRBJ1-2, with D hard to call. Trimming stripped 2 bases from V and 0 bases from J, with 10 bases between. The germline V gene has CDR1 SGHTA and CDR2 FQGNSA. The CDR3 has 15 amino acids. CDR3 DNA: TGTGCCAGCAGCTTAACGAGAACGACTAACTATGGCTACACCTTC. Encoded protein: CASSLTRTTNYGYTF.

The chain carries TRBV5-1 and TRBJ1-2, with 8 positions matching TRBD1. The CDR3 loop spans 15 amino acids. In germline, CDR1 is SGHRS, CDR2 YFSETQ. V gave up 4 bases and J gave up 8 bases; unmatched junction bases: 13. CDR3 nucleotides: TGCGCCAGCAGCCTCCGGACAGGGACGTCGGAAGGCTACACCTTC. The encoded protein is CASSLRTGTSEGYTF.

The chain links TRBV7-8 to TRBJ2-7, with TRBD1 as a possible D gene (8 bases). CDR3 size: 14 residues. The V gene's germline CDR1 is SGHVS and CDR2 FQNEAQ. Trimming removed 5 bases from V and 4 bases from J, with 15 bases in between. The CDR3 sequence: CASSLTGGGYEQYF. CDR3 bases: TGTGCCAGCAGCCTTACAGGGGGAGGGTACGAGCAGTACTTC.

V is TRBV19 and J is TRBJ2-5, with D maybe TRBD2 (5 bases). The V end lost 8 bases, the J end lost 5 bases, and 15 bases lay between the germline ends. CDR3 size: 13 residues. Germline V gene sequence: CDR1 LNHDA, CDR2 SQIVND (reference sequence). Here the CDR3 reads CASQGGSPETQYF. CDR3 nucleotide sequence: TGTGCCAGTCAAGGCGGGTCTCCGGAGACCCAGTACTTC.

This chain links TRBV7-2 with TRBJ2-7; 9 nucleotides agree with TRBD1. Germline values: CDR1 SGHTA, CDR2 FQGNSA. The CDR3 has 14 amino acids. With V trimmed by 5 bases and J by 6 bases, 8 bases remained unmatched. In DNA, the CDR3 is TGTGCCAGCAGCGTAGGGGGACAGGGTGGCGAGCAGTACTTC. Its translation: CASSVGGQGGEQYF.

The gene calls are TRBV5-1 and TRBJ2-2, with D maybe TRBD1 (5 bases). The V gene's germline CDR1 is SGHRS and CDR2 YFSETQ. The CDR3 loop spans 15 amino acids. The V gene lost 1 base and the J gene lost 3 bases, with 10 bases spanning the gap. In DNA, the CDR3 is TGCGCCAGCAGCTTGTCGGTCAGGGACACCGGGGAGCTGTTTTTT. Its protein product is CASSLSVRDTGELFF.

The chain couples TRBV5-1 to TRBJ2-1; TRBD2 matches 8 bases. J was trimmed by 2 bases and V by 4 bases; bases with no gene match: 14. Germline lookup yields CDR1 SGHRS and CDR2 YFSETQ. The CDR3 is made up of 18 amino acids. The CDR3 loop reads CASSPYPPTSGTYNEQFF. For the CDR3, the DNA is TGCGCCAGCAGCCCCTATCCGCCTACTAGCGGAACCTACAATGAGCAGTTCTTC.

This clone was picked up one time. The rearrangement links TRBV18 to TRBJ2-4, with a tentative D call TRBD1 (6 bases). Germline CDR1 and CDR2: KGHSH and LQKENI. V was trimmed by 3 bases and J by 0 bases, leaving 15 bases between them. CDR3 length equals 17 residues. Written as DNA, the CDR3 is TGTGCCAGCTCACCTTCCCCAGGGGATCTAGCCAAAAACATTCAGTACTTC. Protein: CASSPSPGDLAKNIQYF.

V and J are TRBV19 and TRBJ2-6, with 10 positions matching TRBD2. Unmatched junction bases numbered 5, after V lost 5 bases and J lost 4 bases. The CDR3 has 16 amino acids. In germline, CDR1 is LNHDA, CDR2 SQIVND (reference sequence). The CDR3 spells CASSDSGRYGANVLTF. The CDR3 DNA sequence: TGTGCCAGTAGTGATAGCGGGAGGTACGGGGCCAACGTCCTGACTTTC.

This clone appeared once. The V call is TRBV6-5, the J call TRBJ2-5, with 8 bases lining up with TRBD1. CDR3 size: 15 residues. Losses at the gene ends were 7 bases for V and 5 bases for J; bases not matched to a gene: 12. CDR1 and CDR2 (germline): MNHEY, SVGAGI. As DNA, the CDR3 is TGTGCCAGCAAACTTAACAGGGGGGATAGGGAGACCCAGTACTTC. Amino acid sequence: CASKLNRGDRETQYF.

This chain links TRBV19 with TRBJ1-1; 10 nucleotides line up with TRBD1. The germline gives CDR1 LNHDA, CDR2 SQIVND (reference sequence). This CDR3 contains 14 residues. V lost 6 bases to trimming and J lost 6 bases; unmatched junction nucleotides: 7. CDR3 nucleotide sequence: TGTGCCAGTAGCAAAGACAGGGGGCGCCCTGAAGCTTTCTTT. It yields the protein CASSKDRGRPEAFF.

The chain couples TRBV6-5 to TRBJ2-7; 9 bases agree with TRBD1. J gave up 0 bases and V 3 bases, and 3 bases lay outside the gene matches. The CDR3 spans 15 residues. Germline CDR1 reads MNHEY; CDR2 reads SVGAGI. The CDR3 DNA reads TGTGCCAGCAGTTATTCGACAGGGGGCTCCTACGAGCAGTACTTC. Protein sequence: CASSYSTGGSYEQYF.

On this clone itself: Since a much larger clone is just one base distant, this may be a read error. This chain uses TRBV3-1 (or the pseudogene TRBV3-2) with TRBJ1-2; D perhaps matches TRBD1 (5 bases). The V end was cut by 1 base, the J end by 4 bases, with 16 bases between. The CDR3 runs 16 residues. CDR1 is LGHDT and CDR2 is YNNKEL in the germline V gene (reference sequence). The CDR3 DNA follows: TGTGCCAGCAGCCAAGGCGGGGGGGACGGATGCTATGGCTACACCTTC. Amino acid sequence: CASSQGGGDGCYGYTF.

V is TRBV4-2 and J is TRBJ2-3, with 9 bases lining up with TRBD2. Germline lookup yields CDR1 LGHNA and CDR2 YNFKEQ. This CDR3 is 16 amino acids long. V was pared by 0 bases and J by 4 bases, with 5 bases of the junction left unmatched. CDR3 sequence reads: CASSQDVAGEADTQYF. CDR3 coding DNA: TGTGCCAGCAGCCAAGATGTAGCGGGAGAGGCAGATACGCAGTATTTT.

V usage is TRBV28 and J usage is TRBJ1-2, with a possible D match to TRBD1 (6 bases). CDR1 and CDR2 (germline): MDHEN, SYDVKM. The length of the CDR3 is 16 residues. V was clipped by 3 bases and J by 2 bases, with 16 bases between them. DNA for the CDR3: TGTGCCAGCAGTTTGGGGGGGGGCGGGCCAAACTATGGCTACACCTTC. It translates to CASSLGGGGPNYGYTF.

J is TRBJ2-5 and V is TRBV10-3, with 7 nucleotides matching TRBD1. The germline gives CDR1 ENHRY, CDR2 SYGVKD. This CDR3 has 12 amino acids. Unmatched junction bases numbered 7, after V lost 10 bases and J lost 5 bases. The CDR3 bases are TGTGCCACGGCAGGGGGTCCGGAGACCCAGTACTTC. This translates into CATAGGPETQYF.

The chain recombines TRBV11-2 with TRBJ2-5; the match to TRBD2 covers 7 bases. The CDR3 is made up of 14 amino acids. Germline trimming cut 3 bases from V and 0 bases from J; bases unmatched to any gene: 1. Germline V gene data show CDR1 as SGHAT and CDR2 as FQNNGV. The CDR3: CASSLGGYQETQYF. CDR3 nucleotides: TGTGCCAGCAGCTTGGGGGGGTACCAAGAGACCCAGTACTTC.

The chain links TRBV6-2 or TRBV6-3 to TRBJ1-1; 7 nucleotides agree with TRBD1. Losses at the gene ends were 6 bases for V and 6 bases for J; bases not matched to a gene: 13. The CDR3 sequence is 15 residues long. Per germline, CDR1 MNHEY and CDR2 SVGEGT. DNA for the CDR3: TGTGCCAGCAGCGAGACCGGGACAGCTGTCCCTGAAGCTTTCTTT. Residues: CASSETGTAVPEAFF.

This chain links TRBV5-5 with TRBJ2-3; D is unclear. V gave up 1 base and J gave up 2 bases, with 8 bases separating them. The CDR3 is 14 residues long. Per the germline V gene, CDR1 is SGHKS and CDR2 is YYEKEE (reference sequence). This CDR3 is CASSLPRLTDTQYF. For the CDR3, the DNA is TGTGCCAGCAGCTTGCCGCGGCTCACAGATACGCAGTATTTT.

The gene calls are TRBV6-5 and TRBJ2-7; 7 bases are shared with TRBD1. CDR3 length equals 14 residues. Trimming cost V 2 bases and J 1 base; bases outside gene matches: 2. CDR1 and CDR2 from the germline V gene are MNHEY and SVGAGI. The CDR3 coding sequence is TGTGCCAGCAGTTACCCGGGACAGTCCTACGAGCAGTACTTC. Protein product: CASSYPGQSYEQYF.

V usage is TRBV14 and J usage is TRBJ2-1; 9 bases are shared with TRBD2. The CDR3 has 20 amino acids. CDR1 and CDR2 from the germline V gene are SGHDN and FVKESK. Trimming at V came to 1 base and at J to 2 bases, leaving 15 bases not matched to a gene. The DNA of the CDR3 is TGTGCCAGCAGCCAAGGTTGGAGTAGCGGGAGTTCCAACCCCTACAATGAGCAGTTCTTC. Its protein is CASSQGWSSGSSNPYNEQFF.

V and J are TRBV5-1 and TRBJ2-1; D unresolved. This CDR3 is built from 13 residues. Germline V gene data show CDR1 as SGHRS and CDR2 as YFSETQ. V was trimmed by 4 bases and J by 9 bases, leaving 14 bases between them. The CDR3 bases are TGCGCCAGCAGCCCCCAAGGTCGAGGTGAGCAGTTCTTC. It is translated as CASSPQGRGEQFF.

CDR3 sequence (DNA): TGTGCCACCCGAAAGAGAGCAACTAATGAAAAACTGTTTTTT. Translating it yields CATRKRATNEKLFF. This rearrangement joins TRBV15 to TRBJ1-4; D remains unclear. V shed 8 bases and J shed 0 bases, with 10 bases lying between them. The CDR3 contains 14 residues. Germline CDR1 reads LNHNV; CDR2 reads YYDKDF (reference sequence).

Concerning this clone itself: The same CDR3 arises from other DNA sequences in this sample as well. This chain joins TRBV28 and TRBJ1-2; TRBD1 aligns across 8 bases. The junction had 0 bases not matched to a gene; V was cut back by 2 bases and J by 4 bases. CDR3 length: 13 amino acids. Germline assignment: CDR1 MDHEN and CDR2 SYDVKM. The CDR3 sequence is CASSLGQGYGYTF. As DNA, the CDR3 is TGTGCCAGCAGTTTAGGACAGGGCTATGGCTACACCTTC.

The chain combines TRBV11-2 with TRBJ2-7; D possibly corresponds to TRBD1 (7 bases). Germline values: CDR1 SGHAT, CDR2 FQNNGV. With 3 bases removed from V and 3 bases from J, the gap between germline ends came to 15 bases. The length of the CDR3 is 15 residues. CDR3 loop: CASSLYRGGIYEQYF. The CDR3 coding sequence is TGTGCCAGCAGCTTGTACAGGGGAGGTATCTACGAGCAGTACTTC.

This chain joins TRBV6-2 or TRBV6-3 and TRBJ2-5, with 7 bases lining up with TRBD2. Trimming took 5 bases from V and 5 from J; bases not matched to a gene: 5. Germline-derived CDR1 and CDR2 are MNHEY and SVGEGT. The CDR3 is 13 residues long. Here the CDR3 reads CASSGPGGETQYF. CDR3 nucleotide sequence: TGTGCCAGCAGTGGTCCCGGGGGGGAGACCCAGTACTTC.

The chain uses TRBV7-8 and TRBJ1-1; D might be TRBD1 (6 bases). The CDR3 has 14 amino acids. Germline CDR1 SGHVS, CDR2 FQNEAQ. The V gene lost 3 bases and the J gene lost 4 bases, with 12 bases spanning the gap. This CDR3 is CASSFKQGGTEAFF. The CDR3 nucleotides read TGTGCCAGCAGCTTTAAACAGGGTGGCACTGAAGCTTTCTTT. Combining the CDR3 with reference TRBV7-8 and TRBJ1-1 gives the whole variable domain GAGVSQSPRYKVAKRGQDVALRCDPISGHVSLFWYQQALGQGPEFLTYFQNEAQLDKSGLPSDRFFAERPEGSVSTLKIQRTQQEDSAVYLCASSFKQGGTEAFFGQGTRLTVV.